This TCR beta chain came from a study of shared clonotypes between healthy human individuals. Replicate PCRs run on sorted subsets employed 200 ng DNA, 30,000 to 35,000 T cell genomes. Here immunoSEQ multiplex PCR was the method, and the copy in TCRdb shows in-frame clones only, minus some. The top ten clones hold around 24% of a sample with about 820,000 clones, roughly 92% of them seen once. The CDR3 spans 15 residues. Germline V lookup: CDR1 SGHTA, CDR2 FQGNSA. Between the trimmed V and J ends, which lost 3 bases and 0 bases, there was a span of 9 bases. Selected positively for CCR7 and CD45RO-negative, naive CD8 cells excluded terminally differentiated effector memory CD45RA+ cells. Donors, healthy HIV-negative adults, lacked recent acute infections or vaccinations.

J is TRBJ1-5 and V is TRBV7-2; a possible D gene is TRBD1 (5 bases). The TCR comes from a man aged 30-40 years in good health. The source material was naive CD8+ T cells sorted from blood. CDR3 protein: CASSLGGYSNQPQHF. The CDR3 region has the DNA TGTGCCAGCAGCTTGGGGGGATATAGCAATCAGCCCCAGCATTTT.